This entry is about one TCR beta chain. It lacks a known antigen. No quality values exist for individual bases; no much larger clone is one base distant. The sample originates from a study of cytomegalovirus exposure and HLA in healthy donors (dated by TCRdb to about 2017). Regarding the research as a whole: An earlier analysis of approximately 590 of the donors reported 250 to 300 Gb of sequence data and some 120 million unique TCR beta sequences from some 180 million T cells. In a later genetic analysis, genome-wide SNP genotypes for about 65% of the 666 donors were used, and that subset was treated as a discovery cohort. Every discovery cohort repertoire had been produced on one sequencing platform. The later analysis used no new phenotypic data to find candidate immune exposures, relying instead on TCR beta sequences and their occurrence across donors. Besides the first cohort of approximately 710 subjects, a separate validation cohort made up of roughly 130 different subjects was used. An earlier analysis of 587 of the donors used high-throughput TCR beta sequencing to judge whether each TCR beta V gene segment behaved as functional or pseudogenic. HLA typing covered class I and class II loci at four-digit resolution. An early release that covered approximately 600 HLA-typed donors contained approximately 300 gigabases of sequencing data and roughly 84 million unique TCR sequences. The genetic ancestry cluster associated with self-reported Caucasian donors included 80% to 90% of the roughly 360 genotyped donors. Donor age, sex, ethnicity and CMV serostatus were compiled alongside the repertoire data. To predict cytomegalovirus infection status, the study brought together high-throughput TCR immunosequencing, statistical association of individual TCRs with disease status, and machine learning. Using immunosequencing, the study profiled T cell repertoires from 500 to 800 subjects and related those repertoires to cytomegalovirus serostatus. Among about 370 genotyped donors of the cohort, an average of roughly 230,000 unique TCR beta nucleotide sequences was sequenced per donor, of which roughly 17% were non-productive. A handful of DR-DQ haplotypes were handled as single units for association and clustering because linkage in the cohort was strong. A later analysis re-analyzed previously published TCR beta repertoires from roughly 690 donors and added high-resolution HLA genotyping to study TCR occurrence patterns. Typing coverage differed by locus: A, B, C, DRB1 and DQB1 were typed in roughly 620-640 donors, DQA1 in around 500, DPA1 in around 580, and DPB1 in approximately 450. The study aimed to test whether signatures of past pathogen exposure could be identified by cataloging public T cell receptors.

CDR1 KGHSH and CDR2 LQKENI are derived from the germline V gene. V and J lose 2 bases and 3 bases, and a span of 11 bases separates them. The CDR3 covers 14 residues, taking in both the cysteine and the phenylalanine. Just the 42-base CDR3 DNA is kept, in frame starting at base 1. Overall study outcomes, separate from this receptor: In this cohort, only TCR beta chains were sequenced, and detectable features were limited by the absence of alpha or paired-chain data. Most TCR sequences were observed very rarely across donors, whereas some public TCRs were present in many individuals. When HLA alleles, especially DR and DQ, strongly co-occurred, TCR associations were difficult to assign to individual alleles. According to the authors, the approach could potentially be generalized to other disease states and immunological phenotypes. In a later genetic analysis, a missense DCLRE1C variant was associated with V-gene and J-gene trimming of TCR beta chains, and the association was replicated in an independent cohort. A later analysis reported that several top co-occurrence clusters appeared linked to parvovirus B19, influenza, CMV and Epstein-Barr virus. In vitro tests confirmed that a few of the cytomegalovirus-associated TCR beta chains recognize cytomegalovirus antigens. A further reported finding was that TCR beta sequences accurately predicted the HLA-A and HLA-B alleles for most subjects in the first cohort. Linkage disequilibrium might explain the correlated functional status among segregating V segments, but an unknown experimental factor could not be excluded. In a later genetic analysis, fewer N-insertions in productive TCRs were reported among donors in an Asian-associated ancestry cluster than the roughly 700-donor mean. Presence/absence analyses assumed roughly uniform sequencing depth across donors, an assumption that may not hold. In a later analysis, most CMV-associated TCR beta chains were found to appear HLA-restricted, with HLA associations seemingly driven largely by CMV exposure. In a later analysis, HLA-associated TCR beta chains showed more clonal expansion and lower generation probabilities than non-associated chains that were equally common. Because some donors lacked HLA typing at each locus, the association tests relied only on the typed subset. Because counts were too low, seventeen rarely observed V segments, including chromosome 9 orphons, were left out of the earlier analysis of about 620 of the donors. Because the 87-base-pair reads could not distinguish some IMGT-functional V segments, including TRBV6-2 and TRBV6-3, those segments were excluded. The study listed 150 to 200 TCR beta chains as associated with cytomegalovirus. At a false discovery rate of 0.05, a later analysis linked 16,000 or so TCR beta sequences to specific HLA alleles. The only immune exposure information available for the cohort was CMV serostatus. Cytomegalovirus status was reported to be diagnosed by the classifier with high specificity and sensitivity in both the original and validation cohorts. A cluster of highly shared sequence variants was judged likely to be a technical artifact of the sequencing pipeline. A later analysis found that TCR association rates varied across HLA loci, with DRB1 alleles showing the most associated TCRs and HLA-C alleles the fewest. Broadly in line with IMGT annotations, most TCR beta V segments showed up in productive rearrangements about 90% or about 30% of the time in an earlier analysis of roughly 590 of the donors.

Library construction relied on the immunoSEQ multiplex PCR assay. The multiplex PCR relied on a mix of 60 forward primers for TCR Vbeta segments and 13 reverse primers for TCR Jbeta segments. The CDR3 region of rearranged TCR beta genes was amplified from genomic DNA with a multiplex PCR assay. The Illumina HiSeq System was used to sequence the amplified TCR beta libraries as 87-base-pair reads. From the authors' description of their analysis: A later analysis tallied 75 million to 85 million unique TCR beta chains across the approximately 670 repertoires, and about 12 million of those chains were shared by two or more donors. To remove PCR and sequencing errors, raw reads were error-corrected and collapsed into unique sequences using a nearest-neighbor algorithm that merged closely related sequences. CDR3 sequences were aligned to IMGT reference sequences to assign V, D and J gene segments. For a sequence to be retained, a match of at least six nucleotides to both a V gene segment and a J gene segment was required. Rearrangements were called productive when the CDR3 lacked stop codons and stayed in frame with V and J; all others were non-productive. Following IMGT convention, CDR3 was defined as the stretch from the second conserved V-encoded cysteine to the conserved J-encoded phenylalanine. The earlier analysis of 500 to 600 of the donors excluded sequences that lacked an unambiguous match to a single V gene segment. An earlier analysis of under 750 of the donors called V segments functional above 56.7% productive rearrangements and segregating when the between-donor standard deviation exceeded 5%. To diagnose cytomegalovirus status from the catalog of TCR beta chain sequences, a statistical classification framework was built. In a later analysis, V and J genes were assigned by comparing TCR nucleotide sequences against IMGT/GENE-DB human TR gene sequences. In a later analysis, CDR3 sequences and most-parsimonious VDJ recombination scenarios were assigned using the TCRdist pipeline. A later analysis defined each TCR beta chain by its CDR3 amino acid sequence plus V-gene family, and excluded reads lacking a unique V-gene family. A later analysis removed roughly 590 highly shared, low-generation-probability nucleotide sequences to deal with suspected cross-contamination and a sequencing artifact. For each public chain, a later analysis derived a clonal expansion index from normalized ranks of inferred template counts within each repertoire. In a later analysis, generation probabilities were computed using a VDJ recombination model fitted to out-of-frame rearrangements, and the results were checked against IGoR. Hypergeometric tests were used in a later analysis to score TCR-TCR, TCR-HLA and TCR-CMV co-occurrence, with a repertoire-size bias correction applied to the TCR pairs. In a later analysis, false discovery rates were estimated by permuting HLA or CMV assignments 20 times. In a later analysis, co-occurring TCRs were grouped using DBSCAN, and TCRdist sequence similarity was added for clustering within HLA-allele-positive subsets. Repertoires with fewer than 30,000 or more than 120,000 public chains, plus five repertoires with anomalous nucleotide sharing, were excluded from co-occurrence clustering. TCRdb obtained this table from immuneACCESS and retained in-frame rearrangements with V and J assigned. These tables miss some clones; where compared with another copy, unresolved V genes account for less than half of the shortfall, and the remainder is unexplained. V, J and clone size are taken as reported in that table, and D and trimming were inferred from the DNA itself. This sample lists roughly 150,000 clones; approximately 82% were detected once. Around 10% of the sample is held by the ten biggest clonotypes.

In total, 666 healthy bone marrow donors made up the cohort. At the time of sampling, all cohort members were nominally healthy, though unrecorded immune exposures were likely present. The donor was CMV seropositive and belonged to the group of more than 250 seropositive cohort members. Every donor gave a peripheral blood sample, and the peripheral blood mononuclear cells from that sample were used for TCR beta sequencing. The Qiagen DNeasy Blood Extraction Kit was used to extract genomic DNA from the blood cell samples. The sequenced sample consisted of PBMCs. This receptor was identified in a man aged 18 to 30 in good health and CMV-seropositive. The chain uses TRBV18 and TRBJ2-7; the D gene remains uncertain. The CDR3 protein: CASSPFKQNYEQYF. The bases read TGTGCCAGCTCACCATTCAAACAGAACTACGAGCAGTACTTC.